A single T cell receptor (beta chain) is shown here with its context. The antigen remains unidentified. TCRdb's table, derived via immunoSEQ multiplex PCR, lists solely in-frame clones and lacks some. The sample shows tens of thousands of clones, 85% to 90% of them seen only once. V was cut by 1 base and J by 1 base, with 5 bases left in between. The CDR3 runs to 13 residues. The germline gives CDR1 SGDLS, CDR2 YYNGEE. This specimen comes from a study of OX40 agonist ivuxolimab in advanced cancers. Study as a whole: Hepatocellular carcinoma, melanoma, renal cell or head and neck cancer occurred in dose-escalation patients. Overall study findings and caveats: Those patients achieving a partial response at 0.1-3.0 mg/kg showed among the lowest clonal expansion.

The TCR comes from an adult with an advanced solid tumor such as melanoma, head and neck, liver or kidney cancer. This rearrangement joins TRBV9 to TRBJ1-1; D perhaps matches TRBD1 (5 bases). The material was CD4+ or CD8+ T cells sorted from blood, obtained in a trial of the OX40 agonist ivuxolimab. The CDR3 sequence: CASSVQGNTEAFF. The CDR3 DNA is TGTGCCAGCAGCGTACAGGGGAACACTGAAGCTTTCTTT. Combining the CDR3 with reference TRBV9 and TRBJ1-1 gives the whole variable domain DSGVTQTPKHLITATGQRVTLRCSPRSGDLSVYWYQQSLDQGLQFLIQYYNGEERAKGNILERFSAQQFPDLHSELNLSSLELGDSALYFCASSVQGNTEAFFGQGTRLTVV.